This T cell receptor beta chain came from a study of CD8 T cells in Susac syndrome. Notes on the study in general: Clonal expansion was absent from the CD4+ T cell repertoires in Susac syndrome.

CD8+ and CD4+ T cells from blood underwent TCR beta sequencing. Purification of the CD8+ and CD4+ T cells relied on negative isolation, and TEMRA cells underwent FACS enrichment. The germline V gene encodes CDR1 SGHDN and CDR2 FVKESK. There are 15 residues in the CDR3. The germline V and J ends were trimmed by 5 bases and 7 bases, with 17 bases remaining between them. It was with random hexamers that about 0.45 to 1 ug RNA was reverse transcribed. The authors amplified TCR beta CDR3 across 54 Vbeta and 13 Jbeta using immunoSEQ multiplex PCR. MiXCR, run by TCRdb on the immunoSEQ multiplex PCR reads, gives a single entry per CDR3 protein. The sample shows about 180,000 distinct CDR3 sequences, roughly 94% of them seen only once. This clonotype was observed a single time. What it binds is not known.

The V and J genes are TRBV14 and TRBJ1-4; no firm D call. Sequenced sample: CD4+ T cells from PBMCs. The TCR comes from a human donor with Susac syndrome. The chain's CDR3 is CASSLTGASREKLFF. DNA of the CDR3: TGTGCCAGCAGCTTGACGGGCGCATCGCGTGAAAAACTGTTTTTT.